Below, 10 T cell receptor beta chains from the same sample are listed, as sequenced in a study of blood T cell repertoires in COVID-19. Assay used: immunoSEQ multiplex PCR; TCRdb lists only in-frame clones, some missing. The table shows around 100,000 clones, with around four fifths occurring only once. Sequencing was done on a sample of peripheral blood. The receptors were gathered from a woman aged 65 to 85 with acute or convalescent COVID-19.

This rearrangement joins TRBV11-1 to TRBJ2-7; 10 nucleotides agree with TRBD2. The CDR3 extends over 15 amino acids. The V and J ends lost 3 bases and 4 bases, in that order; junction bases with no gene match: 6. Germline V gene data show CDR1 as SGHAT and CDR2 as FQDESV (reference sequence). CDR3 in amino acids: CASSLDSGGFYEQYV. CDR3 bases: TGTGCCAGCAGCTTGGATAGCGGGGGGTTTTACGAGCAGTACGTC.

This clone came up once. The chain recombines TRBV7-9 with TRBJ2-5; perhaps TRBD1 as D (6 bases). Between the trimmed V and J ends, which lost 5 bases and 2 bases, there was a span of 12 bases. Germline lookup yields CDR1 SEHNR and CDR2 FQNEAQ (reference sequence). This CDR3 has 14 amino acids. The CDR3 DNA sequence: TGTGCCAGCAGCCCCCGGACAGAACAAGAGACCCAGTACTTC. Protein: CASSPRTEQETQYF.

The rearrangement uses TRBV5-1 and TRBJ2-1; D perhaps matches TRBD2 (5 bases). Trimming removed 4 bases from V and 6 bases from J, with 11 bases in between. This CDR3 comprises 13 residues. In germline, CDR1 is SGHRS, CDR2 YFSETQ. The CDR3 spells CASSLANLNEQFF. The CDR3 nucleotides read TGCGCCAGCAGCCTAGCCAACCTCAATGAGCAGTTCTTC.

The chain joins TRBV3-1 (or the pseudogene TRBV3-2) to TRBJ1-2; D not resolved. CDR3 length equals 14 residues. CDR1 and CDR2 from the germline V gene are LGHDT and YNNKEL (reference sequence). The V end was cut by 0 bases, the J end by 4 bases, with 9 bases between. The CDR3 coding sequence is TGTGCCAGCAGCCAAGATCCGGGAAGCTATGGCTACACCTTC. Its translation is CASSQDPGSYGYTF.

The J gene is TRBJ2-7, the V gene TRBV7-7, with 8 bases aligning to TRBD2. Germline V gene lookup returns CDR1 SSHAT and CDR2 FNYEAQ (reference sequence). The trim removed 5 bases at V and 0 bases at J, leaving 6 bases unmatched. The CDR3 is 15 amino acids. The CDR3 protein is CASSRTSSTSYEQYV. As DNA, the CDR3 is TGTGCCAGCAGCCGGACTAGCTCCACCTCCTACGAGCAGTACGTC.

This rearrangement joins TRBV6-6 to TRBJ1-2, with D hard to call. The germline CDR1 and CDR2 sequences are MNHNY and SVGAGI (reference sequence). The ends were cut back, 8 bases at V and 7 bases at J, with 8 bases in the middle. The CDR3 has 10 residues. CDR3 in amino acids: CASRRGGYTF. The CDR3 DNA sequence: TGTGCCAGCCGCCGAGGTGGCTACACCTTC.

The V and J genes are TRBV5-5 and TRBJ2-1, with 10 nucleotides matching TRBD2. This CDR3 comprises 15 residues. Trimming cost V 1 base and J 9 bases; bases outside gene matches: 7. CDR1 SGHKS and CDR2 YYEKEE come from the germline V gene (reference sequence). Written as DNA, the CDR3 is TGTGCCAGCAGCTTGTTTTCTCCTAGCGGGGGTGAGCAGTTCTTC. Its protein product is CASSLFSPSGGEQFF.

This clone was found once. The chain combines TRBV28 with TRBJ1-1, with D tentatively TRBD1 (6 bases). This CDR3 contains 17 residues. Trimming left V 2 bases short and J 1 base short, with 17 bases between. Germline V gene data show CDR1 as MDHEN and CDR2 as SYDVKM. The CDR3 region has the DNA TGTGCCAGCAGTTTAAGTCAAGGGGGACGAGGGAACACTGAAGCTTTCTTT. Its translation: CASSLSQGGRGNTEAFF.

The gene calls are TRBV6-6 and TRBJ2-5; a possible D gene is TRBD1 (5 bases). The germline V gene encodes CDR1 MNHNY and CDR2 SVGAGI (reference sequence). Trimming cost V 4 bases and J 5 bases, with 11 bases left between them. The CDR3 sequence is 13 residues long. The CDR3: CASSFKGLETQYF. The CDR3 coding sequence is TGTGCCAGCAGTTTCAAGGGGCTGGAGACCCAGTACTTC.

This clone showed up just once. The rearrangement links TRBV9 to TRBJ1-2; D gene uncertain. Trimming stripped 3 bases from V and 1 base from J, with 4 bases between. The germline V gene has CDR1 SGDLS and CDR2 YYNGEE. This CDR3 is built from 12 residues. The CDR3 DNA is TGTGCCAGCAGCGCCAATAACTATGGCTACACCTTC. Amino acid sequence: CASSANNYGYTF.